The sample holds a few counts of the clone carrying this T cell receptor beta chain. The entry originates in a study of patients and donors after allogeneic stem cell transplantation. The CDR3 runs 12 residues. V was pared by 4 bases and J by 8 bases, with 11 bases between. TCRdb called the RT-PCR reads again in MiXCR, with one record for every CDR3 protein. Found here are tens of thousands of distinct CDR3 sequences, 4% to 5% of them singletons; the top ten hold about 3%. The sequence was obtained from a human donor who was either an allogeneic HSCT recipient or a stem cell or donor lymphocyte infusion donor (not recorded which). It is not recorded whose cells these are; they may come from a transplant donor. The chain recombines TRBV12-3 or TRBV12-4 with TRBJ1-2; D unclear. What was sequenced was blood, either unsorted or a sorted T cell fraction (not recorded which). The DNA for the CDR3 is TGTGCCAGCAGTTCGTCAAGTATCGGCTACACCTTC. It is translated as CASSSSSIGYTF.